Listed here is a single TCR beta chain. Antigen specificity is unknown. The data stem from a study of siplizumab effects on memory and regulatory T cells. Study results and caveats: Suppression by proliferating Tregs derived from siplizumab cultures was not verified. Siplizumab significantly reduced alloreactive sequences traceable to unstimulated CD4+ memory cells. Assignment to unstimulated subsets succeeded for only a minor fraction of the alloreactive clones. Mappable alloreactive CD4+ clones averaged roughly 69% Treg-derived with siplizumab versus under 30% in controls.

Germline values: CDR1 SNHLY, CDR2 FYNNEI. The CDR3 length is 15 residues. V lost 6 bases, J lost 0 bases, and 15 bases lay in between. TCRdb keeps only in-frame clones here, not all; method: immunoSEQ multiplex PCR. The table shows about 100,000 clones, with roughly 94% occurring only once. The sequence was obtained from a human donor in good health. Sample: non-Treg CD4+ T cells sorted from blood. The gene calls are TRBV2 and TRBJ2-7, with a tentative D call TRBD1 (6 bases). The DNA of the CDR3 is TGTGCCAGCAGCGTGGACAGAACGAGCTCCTACGAGCAGTACTTC. It specifies CASSVDRTSSYEQYF.